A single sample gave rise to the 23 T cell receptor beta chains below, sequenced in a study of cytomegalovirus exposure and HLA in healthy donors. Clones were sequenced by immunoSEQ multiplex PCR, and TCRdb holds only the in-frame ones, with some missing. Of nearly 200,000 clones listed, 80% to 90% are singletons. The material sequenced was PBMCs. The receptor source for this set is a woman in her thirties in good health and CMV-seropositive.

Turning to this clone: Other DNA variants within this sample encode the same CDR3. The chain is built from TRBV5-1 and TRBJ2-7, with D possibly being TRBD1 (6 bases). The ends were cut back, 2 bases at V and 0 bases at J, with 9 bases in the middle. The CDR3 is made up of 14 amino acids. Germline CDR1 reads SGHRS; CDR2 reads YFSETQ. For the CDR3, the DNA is TGCGCCAGCAGCTTAGGGGGAAGCTCCTACGAGCAGTACTTC. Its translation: CASSLGGSSYEQYF.

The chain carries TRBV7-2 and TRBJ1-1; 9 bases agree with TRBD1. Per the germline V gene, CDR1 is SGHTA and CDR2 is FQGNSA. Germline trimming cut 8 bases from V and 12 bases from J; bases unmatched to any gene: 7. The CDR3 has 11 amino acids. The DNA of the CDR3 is TGTGCCAGCCCCACCGGGACAGGGACTTTCTTT. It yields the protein CASPTGTGTFF.

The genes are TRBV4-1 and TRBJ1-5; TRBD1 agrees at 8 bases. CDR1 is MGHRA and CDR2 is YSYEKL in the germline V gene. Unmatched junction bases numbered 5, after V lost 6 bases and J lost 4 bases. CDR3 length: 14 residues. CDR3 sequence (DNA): TGCGCCAGCAGTCCGGACAGGGTAAATCAGCCCCAGCATTTT. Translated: CASSPDRVNQPQHF.

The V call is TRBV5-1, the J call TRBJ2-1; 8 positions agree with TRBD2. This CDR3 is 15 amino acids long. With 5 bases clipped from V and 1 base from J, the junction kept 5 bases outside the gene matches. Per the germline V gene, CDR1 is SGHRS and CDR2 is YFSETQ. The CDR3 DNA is TGCGCCAGCAGTCGTATAGCGGGATCCTACAATGAGCAGTTCTTC. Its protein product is CASSRIAGSYNEQFF.

The CDR3 DNA reads as TGCGCCAGCAGCCCGAGACAGGGGGTAGAGACCCAGTACTTC. It yields the protein CASSPRQGVETQYF. The chain couples TRBV5-1 to TRBJ2-5; 9 nucleotides line up with TRBD1. Germline V gives CDR1 SGHRS, CDR2 YFSETQ. V was pared by 4 bases and J by 4 bases, with 5 bases of the junction left unmatched. The CDR3 consists of 14 residues.

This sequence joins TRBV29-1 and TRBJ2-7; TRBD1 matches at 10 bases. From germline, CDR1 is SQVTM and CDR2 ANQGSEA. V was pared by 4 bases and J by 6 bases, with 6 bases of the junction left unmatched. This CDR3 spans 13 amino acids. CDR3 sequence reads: CSVGLGQGTEQYF. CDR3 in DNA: TGCAGCGTTGGCCTGGGACAGGGGACCGAGCAGTACTTC.

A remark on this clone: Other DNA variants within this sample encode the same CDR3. CDR3 in DNA: TGTGCCAGCAGCTTGGCGGTCAATGAGCAGTTCTTC. This codes for CASSLAVNEQFF. V usage is TRBV5-4 and J usage is TRBJ2-1, with D hard to call. CDR3 length equals 12 residues. Germline CDR1 and CDR2: SGHNT and YYREEE (reference sequence). The germline V and J ends were trimmed by 0 bases and 6 bases, with 4 bases remaining between them.

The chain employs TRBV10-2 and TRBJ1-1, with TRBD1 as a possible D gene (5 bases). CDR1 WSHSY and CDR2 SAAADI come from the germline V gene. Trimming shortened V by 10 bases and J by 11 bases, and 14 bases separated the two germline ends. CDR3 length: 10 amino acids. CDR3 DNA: TGCGCCACCCGGGGGAGTGGGGCTTTCTTT. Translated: CATRGSGAFF.

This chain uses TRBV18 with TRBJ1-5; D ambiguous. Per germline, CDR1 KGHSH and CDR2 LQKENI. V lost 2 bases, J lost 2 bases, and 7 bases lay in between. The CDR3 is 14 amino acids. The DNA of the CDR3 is TGTGCCAGCTCACCAGATGTAGGCAATCAGCCCCAGCATTTT. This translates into CASSPDVGNQPQHF.

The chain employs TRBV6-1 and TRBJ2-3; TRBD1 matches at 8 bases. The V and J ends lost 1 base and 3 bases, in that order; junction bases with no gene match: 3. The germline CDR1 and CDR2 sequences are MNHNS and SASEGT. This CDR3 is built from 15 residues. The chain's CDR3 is CASSEGTGWTDTQYF. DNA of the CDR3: TGTGCCAGCAGTGAAGGGACAGGGTGGACAGATACGCAGTATTTT.

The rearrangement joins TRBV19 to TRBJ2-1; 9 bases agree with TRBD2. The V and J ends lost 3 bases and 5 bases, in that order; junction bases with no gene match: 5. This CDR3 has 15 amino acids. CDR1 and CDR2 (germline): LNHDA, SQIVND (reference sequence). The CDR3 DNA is TGTGCCAGTAGTATTTCTAGCGGGAATCACAATGAGCAGTTCTTC. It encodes CASSISSGNHNEQFF.

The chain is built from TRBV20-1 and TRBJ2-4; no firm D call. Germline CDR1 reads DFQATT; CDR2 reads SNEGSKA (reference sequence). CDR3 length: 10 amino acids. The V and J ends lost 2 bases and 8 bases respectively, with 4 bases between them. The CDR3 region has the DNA TGCAGTGCTAGACGGGACATTCAGTACTTC. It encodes CSARRDIQYF.

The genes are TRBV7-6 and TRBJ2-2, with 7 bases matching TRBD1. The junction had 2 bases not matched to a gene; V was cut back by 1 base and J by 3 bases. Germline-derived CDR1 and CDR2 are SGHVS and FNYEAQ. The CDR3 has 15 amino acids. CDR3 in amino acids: CASSLGGGYTGELFF. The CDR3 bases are TGTGCCAGCAGCTTAGGAGGGGGCTACACCGGGGAGCTGTTTTTT. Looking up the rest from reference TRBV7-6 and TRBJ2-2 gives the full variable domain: GAGVSQSPRYKVTKRGQDVALRCDPISGHVSLYWYRQALGQGPEFLTYFNYEAQQDKSGLPNDRFSAERPEGSISTLTIQRTEQRDSAMYRCASSLGGGYTGELFFGEGSRLTVL.

CDR3 region: CASVPVEGQPQHF. The DNA for the CDR3 is TGTGCCAGTGTCCCGGTTGAGGGTCAGCCCCAGCATTTT. V and J are TRBV19 and TRBJ1-5, with D unresolved. The CDR3 has 13 residues. CDR1 is LNHDA, CDR2 SQIVND, per germline (reference sequence). Trimming removed 8 bases from V and 6 bases from J, with 14 bases in between.

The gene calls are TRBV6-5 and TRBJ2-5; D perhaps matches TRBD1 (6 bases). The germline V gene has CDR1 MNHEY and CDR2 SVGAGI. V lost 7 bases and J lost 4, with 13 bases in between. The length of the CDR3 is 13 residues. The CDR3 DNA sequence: TGTGCCAGCACTCCCGGCAGGGGAGAGACCCAGTACTTC. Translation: CASTPGRGETQYF.

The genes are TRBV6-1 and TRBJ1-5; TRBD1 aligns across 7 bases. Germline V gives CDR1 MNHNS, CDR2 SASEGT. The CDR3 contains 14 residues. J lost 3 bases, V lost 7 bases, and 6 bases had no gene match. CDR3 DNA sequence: TGTGCCAGCAAGGGCGGGACAGTCAATCAGCCCCAGCATTTT. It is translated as CASKGGTVNQPQHF.

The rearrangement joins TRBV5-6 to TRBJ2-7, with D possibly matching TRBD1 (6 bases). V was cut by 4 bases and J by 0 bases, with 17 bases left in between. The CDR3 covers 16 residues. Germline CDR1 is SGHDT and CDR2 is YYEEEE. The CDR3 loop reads CASSLLRQESSYEQYF. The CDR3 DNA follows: TGTGCCAGCAGCCTCCTGAGACAGGAGAGCTCCTACGAGCAGTACTTC.

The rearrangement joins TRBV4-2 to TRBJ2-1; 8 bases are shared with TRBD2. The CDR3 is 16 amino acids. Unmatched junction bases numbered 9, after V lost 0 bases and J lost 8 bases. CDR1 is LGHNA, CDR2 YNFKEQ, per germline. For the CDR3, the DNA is TGTGCCAGCAGCCAAGATGGCACGGGAGGGCATGATGAGCAGTTCTTC. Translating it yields CASSQDGTGGHDEQFF.

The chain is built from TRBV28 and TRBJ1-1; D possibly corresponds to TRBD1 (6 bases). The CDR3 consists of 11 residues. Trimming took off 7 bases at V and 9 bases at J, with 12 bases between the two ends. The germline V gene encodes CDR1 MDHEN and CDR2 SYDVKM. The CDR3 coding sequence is TGTGCCAGCATTACACAGGGTAAAGCTTTCTTT. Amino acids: CASITQGKAFF.

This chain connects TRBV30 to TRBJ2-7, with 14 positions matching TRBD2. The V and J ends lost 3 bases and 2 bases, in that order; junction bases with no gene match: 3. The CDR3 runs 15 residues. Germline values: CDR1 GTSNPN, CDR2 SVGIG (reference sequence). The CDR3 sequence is CAWSGGLAGAYEQYF. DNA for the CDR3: TGTGCCTGGAGCGGGGGACTAGCGGGAGCCTACGAGCAGTACTTC.

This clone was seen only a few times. The CDR3 reads CASSEAVTLGNQPQHF. The CDR3 DNA reads TGTGCCAGCAGTGAAGCCGTGACTTTGGGCAATCAGCCCCAGCATTTT. The V gene is TRBV6-1, the J gene TRBJ1-5, with no clear D. V lost 0 bases to trimming and J lost 2 bases, with 11 bases between them. The CDR3 has 16 residues. Germline assignment: CDR1 MNHNS and CDR2 SASEGT.

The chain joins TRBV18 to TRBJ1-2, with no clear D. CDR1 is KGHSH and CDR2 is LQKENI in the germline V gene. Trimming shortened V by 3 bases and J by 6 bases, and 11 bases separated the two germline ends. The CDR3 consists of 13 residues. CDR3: CASSPGGRDGYTF. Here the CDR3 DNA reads TGTGCCAGCTCACCGGGAGGCCGGGATGGCTACACCTTC.

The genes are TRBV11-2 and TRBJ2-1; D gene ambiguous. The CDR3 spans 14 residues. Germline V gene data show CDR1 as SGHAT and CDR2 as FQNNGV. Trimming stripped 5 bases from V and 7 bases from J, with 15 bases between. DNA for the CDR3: TGTGCCAGCAGCGCTGCAGGCTCGTGGAATGAGCAGTTCTTC. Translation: CASSAAGSWNEQFF.